The 9 T cell receptor beta chains presented below share a single source sample, sequenced in a study of vaccination and CD4 T cells after COVID-19. The treatment was: approximately 11-day PBMC culture with coronavirus spike peptide pools or control peptides (ViraFEST assay). These receptors are not linked to any known antigen. Sequencing of the DNA from cultured CD4+ T cells was carried out with the Oncomine TCR Beta short-read assay. TCRdb redid the calling of the PCR reads with MiXCR, one entry per CDR3 protein. The repertoire holds roughly 16,000 distinct CDR3 sequences, with roughly 47% as singletons. Source material: CD4+ T cells from blood, cultured in vitro. The receptors derive from a human donor who had recovered from COVID-19.

The chain's CDR3 is CASTLMSGGRWQPQHF. DNA of the CDR3: TGTGCCAGCACCCTAATGAGTGGAGGGAGGTGGCAGCCCCAGCATTTT. This sequence joins TRBV12-3 or TRBV12-4 and TRBJ1-5; no clear D gene. This CDR3 is built from 16 residues. Trimming shortened V by 7 bases and J by 7 bases, and 23 bases separated the two germline ends.

This clonotype was seen more than once but under ten times. The chain's CDR3 is CSARDIQGVNNQPQHF. CDR3 sequence (DNA): TGCAGTGCTAGAGACATTCAGGGGGTTAACAATCAGCCCCAGCATTTT. The rearrangement uses TRBV20-1 and TRBJ1-5; the match to TRBD1 covers 7 bases. V gave up 0 bases and J gave up 3 bases; unmatched junction bases: 8. The CDR3 consists of 16 residues. Germline CDR1 reads DFQATT; CDR2 reads SNEGSKA (reference sequence).

The genes are TRBV6-5 and TRBJ1-4; no reliable D call. The V and J ends lost 0 bases and 7 bases respectively, with 3 bases between them. The germline CDR1 and CDR2 sequences are MNHEY and SVGAGI. This CDR3 is 12 amino acids long. The CDR3 spells CASSYSGEKLFF. The CDR3 DNA follows: TGTGCCAGCAGTTACTCAGGTGAAAAACTGTTTTTT.

There are a few counts of this clonotype. V and J are TRBV12-3 or TRBV12-4 and TRBJ1-6; possibly TRBD1 for D (6 bases). The CDR3 has 16 residues. V lost 5 bases and J 7 bases, leaving 18 bases between the germline ends. The CDR3 protein is CASSPNNRGQNSPLHF. The CDR3 bases are TGTGCCAGCAGTCCCAATAATCGGGGACAAAATTCACCCCTCCACTTT.

The V call is TRBV19, the J call TRBJ2-4, with D maybe TRBD1 (6 bases). V was pared by 4 bases and J by 2 bases, with 12 bases between. The CDR3 length is 15 residues. Germline lookup yields CDR1 LNHDA and CDR2 SQIVND (reference sequence). The CDR3 here is CASSRGGTSKNIQYF. The CDR3 DNA follows: TGTGCCAGTAGTAGAGGGGGAACCTCCAAAAACATTCAGTACTTC.

This clonotype was recorded only once. This rearrangement joins TRBV4-1 to TRBJ2-1; D gene unclear. In germline, CDR1 is MGHRA, CDR2 YSYEKL. V gave up 0 bases and J gave up 2 bases, with 11 bases separating them. The CDR3 has 16 residues. CDR3 sequence reads: CASSQEPHVAYNEQFF. DNA for the CDR3: TGCGCCAGCAGCCAAGAACCGCACGTCGCCTACAATGAGCAGTTCTTC.

In this sample, this clonotype turned up once. The chain has TRBV4-3 and TRBJ2-1; 7 positions match TRBD2. After removal of 0 bases from V and 4 bases from J, the junction contained 12 bases not matched to a gene. Germline lookup yields CDR1 LGHNA and CDR2 YSLEER. The CDR3 consists of 18 residues. The CDR3 nucleotides are TGCGCCAGCAGCCAAGATCATGGAGGAGCGGGAAGTTACAATGAGCAGTTCTTC. Protein sequence: CASSQDHGGAGSYNEQFF.

CDR3 sequence reads: CASSSHGGAGGTYNEQFF. DNA for the CDR3: TGTGCCAGCAGCTCCCATGGCGGGGCGGGAGGGACCTACAATGAGCAGTTCTTC. The genes are TRBV7-9 and TRBJ2-1, with 9 bases identical to TRBD2. CDR3 size: 18 residues. V was clipped by 4 bases and J by 2 bases; unmatched bases: 12. Germline V lookup: CDR1 SEHNR, CDR2 FQNEAQ (reference sequence).

This sequence joins TRBV7-2 and TRBJ2-7; 7 nucleotides match TRBD2. The CDR3 sequence is 13 residues long. Germline trimming cut 5 bases from V and 4 bases from J; bases unmatched to any gene: 5. Germline V gives CDR1 SGHTA, CDR2 FQGNSA. The CDR3 loop is CASSPLGGYEQYF. The CDR3 nucleotides are TGTGCCAGCAGCCCCCTGGGGGGGTACGAGCAGTACTTC.